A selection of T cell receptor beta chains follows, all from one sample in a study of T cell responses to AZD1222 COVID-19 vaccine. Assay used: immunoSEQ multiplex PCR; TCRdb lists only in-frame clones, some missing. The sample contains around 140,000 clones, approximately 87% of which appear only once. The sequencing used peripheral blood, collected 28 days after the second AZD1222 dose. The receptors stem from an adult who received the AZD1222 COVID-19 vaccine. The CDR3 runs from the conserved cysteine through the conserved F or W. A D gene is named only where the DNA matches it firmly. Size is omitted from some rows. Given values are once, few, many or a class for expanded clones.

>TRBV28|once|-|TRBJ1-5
TGTGCCAGCAGTTTGGTTCACCGACATAGCAATCAGCCCCAGCATTTT
CASSLVHRHSNQPQHF
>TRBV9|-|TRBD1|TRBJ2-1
TGTGCCAGCAGCGTGTCCGGGACAGCGACCGGCAATGAGCAGTTCTTC
CASSVSGTATGNEQFF
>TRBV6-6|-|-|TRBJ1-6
TGTGCCAGCACCACAACAGGGACCATTTCACCCCTCCACTTT
CASTTTGTISPLHF
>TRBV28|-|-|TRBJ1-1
TGTGCCAGCAGTTTCTGGCAGAAGAACACTGAAGCTTTCTTT
CASSFWQKNTEAFF
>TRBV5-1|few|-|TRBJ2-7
TGCGCCAGCAGCGTGACCGGGCATCAAGACGAGCAGTACTTC
CASSVTGHQDEQYF
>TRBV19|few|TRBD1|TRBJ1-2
TGTGCCAGCCGAGACAGGGCGAACTATGGCTACACCTTC
CASRDRANYGYTF
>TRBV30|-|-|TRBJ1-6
TGTGCCTGGAGTGTACGGGGGCTGGGGGCGACTTATAATTCACCCCTCCACTTT
CAWSVRGLGATYNSPLHF
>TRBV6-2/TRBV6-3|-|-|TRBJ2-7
TGTGCCAGCAGCTCCTCGGGACGTAACGAGCAGTACTTC
CASSSSGRNEQYF
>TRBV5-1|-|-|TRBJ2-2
TGCGCCAGCAGCACCTCACTCGGCAACACCGGGGAGCTGTTTTTT
CASSTSLGNTGELFF
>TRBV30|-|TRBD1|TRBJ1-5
TGTGCCTGCAAAACAGGGGGCCCCAATCAGCCCCAGCATTTT
CACKTGGPNQPQHF
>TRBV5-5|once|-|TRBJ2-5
TGTGCCAGCCAGGCACAGCAAGAGACCCAGTACTTC
CASQAQQETQYF
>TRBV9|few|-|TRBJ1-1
TGTGCCAGCAGCGTAAACAGCGGGAACACTGAAGCTTTCTTT
CASSVNSGNTEAFF
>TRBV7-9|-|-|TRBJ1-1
TGTGCCAGCAGCTTACAGGGAACGAACACTGAAGCTTTCTTT
CASSLQGTNTEAFF
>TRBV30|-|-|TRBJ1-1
TGTGCCTGGAGTGTACTAGGGAACACTGAAGCTTTCTTT
CAWSVLGNTEAFF
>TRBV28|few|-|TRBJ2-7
TGTGCCAGCAGTTTTGAAGAGAGCTCCTACGAGCAGTACTTC
CASSFEESSYEQYF
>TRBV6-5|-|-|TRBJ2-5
TGTGCCAGCACCGACCTGGGCGTAGGGACCCAGTACTTC
CASTDLGVGTQYF
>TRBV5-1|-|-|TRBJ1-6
TGCGCCAGCAGCCCCGGGACAATACTTAATTCACCCCTCCACTTT
CASSPGTILNSPLHF
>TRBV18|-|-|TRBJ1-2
TGTGCCAGCTCACCGGACAGAAACTATGGCTACACCTTC
CASSPDRNYGYTF
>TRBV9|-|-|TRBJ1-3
TGTGCCAGCAGCGTCGAACCCAAAGCAGGGGCTGGAAACACCATATATTTT
CASSVEPKAGAGNTIYF
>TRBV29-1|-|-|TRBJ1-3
TGCAGCGTACTTGACGGAAGATACCTCTATTTT
CSVLDGRYLYF
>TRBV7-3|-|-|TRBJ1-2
TGTGCCAGCAGCTTAATGGCAACTCAGGCCTGGGGCTACACCTTC
CASSLMATQAWGYTF
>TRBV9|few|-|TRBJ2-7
TGTGCCAGCAGTAGCGGCGCCTACGAGCAGTACTTC
CASSSGAYEQYF
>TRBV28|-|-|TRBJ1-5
TGTGCCAGCAGTTCACGGCAGGCGTATCAGCCCCAGCATTTT
CASSSRQAYQPQHF
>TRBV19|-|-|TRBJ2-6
TGTGCCAGTAGTGCAGACGGAGTCTCTGGGGCCAACGTCCTGACTTTC
CASSADGVSGANVLTF
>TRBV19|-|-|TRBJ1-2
TGTGCCAGTAGTTCAGGGGTCGGCGGCTACACCTTC
CASSSGVGGYTF
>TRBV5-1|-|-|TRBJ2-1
TGCGCCAGCAGCACCGCAAATGAGCAGTTCTTC
CASSTANEQFF
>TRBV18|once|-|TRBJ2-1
TGTGCCAGCTCACCACCGAGTAGCGGAGCCAGAGATGAGCAGTTCTTC
CASSPPSSGARDEQFF
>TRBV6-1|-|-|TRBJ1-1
TGTGCCAGCAGTGATGGTAGTAACACTGAAGCTTTCTTT
CASSDGSNTEAFF
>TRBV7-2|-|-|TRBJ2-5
TGTGCCAGCAGCTTAGCGTTGGGGGGTTTGGTGACCCAGTACTTC
CASSLALGGLVTQYF
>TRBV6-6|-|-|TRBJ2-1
TGTGCCAGCACGCAACTCGGGGTCTCCACCTACAATGAGCAGTTCTTC
CASTQLGVSTYNEQFF
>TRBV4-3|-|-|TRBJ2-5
TGCGCCAGCAGCCAAGATGGAGGTTTGCGGGAGACCCAGTACTTC
CASSQDGGLRETQYF
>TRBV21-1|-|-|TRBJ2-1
TGTGCCAGCAGCAAAGCCCCAGCGGGGAAGGAAGTCAATGAGCAGTTCTTC
CASSKAPAGKEVNEQFF
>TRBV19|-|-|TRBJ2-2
TGTGCCAGTAGTCCGTCTTTAAACACCGGGGAGCTGTTTTTT
CASSPSLNTGELFF
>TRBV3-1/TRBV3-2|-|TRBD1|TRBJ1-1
TGTGCCAGCAGCCAAGGGACAGGACTGAACACTGAAGCTTTCTTT
CASSQGTGLNTEAFF
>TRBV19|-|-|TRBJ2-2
TGTGCCAGTAAAGCCCGCTCGAACACCGGGGAGCTGTTTTTT
CASKARSNTGELFF
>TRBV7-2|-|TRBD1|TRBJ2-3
TGTGCCAGCAGCATGGGACAGGGAGACACAGATACGCAGTATTTT
CASSMGQGDTDTQYF
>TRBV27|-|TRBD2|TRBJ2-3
TGTGCCAGCAGTCCCGCCGGGACTAGCGGGAGTGATACGCAGTATTTT
CASSPAGTSGSDTQYF
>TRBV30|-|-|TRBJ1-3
TGTGCCTGGAGCCCTATCCCGGGTCCCTCTGGAAACACCATATATTTT
CAWSPIPGPSGNTIYF
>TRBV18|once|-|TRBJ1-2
TGTGCCAGCTCACCATGGGTCCTCGGCTATGGCTACACCTTC
CASSPWVLGYGYTF
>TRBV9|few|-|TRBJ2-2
TGTGCCAGCAGCGTAGTAGAGACCGGGGAGCTGTTTTTT
CASSVVETGELFF
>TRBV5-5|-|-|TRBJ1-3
TGTGCCAGCAGCCCCGGCGGGGGCTCTGGAAACACCATATATTTT
CASSPGGGSGNTIYF
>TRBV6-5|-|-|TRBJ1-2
TGTGCCAGCAGCCCCACAGGGATCGGCTACACCTTC
CASSPTGIGYTF
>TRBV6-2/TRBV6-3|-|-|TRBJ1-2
TGTGCCAGCAGCGAGACCAGGAGGCTCTATGGCTACACCTTC
CASSETRRLYGYTF
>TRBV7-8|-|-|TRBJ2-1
TGTGCCAGCAGCCTCAGCCCAGCCGGTGTTGAGCAGTTCTTC
CASSLSPAGVEQFF
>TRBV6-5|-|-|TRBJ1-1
TGTGCCAGCAGGAGGACGGCGAACACTGAAGCTTTCTTT
CASRRTANTEAFF
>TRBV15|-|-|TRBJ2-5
TGTGCCACCAGCAAGGGGCAGATCCAAGAGACCCAGTACTTC
CATSKGQIQETQYF
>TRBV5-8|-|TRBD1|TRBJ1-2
TGTGCCAGCAGCGGACAGGGGGCATGGTATGGCTACACCTTC
CASSGQGAWYGYTF